The entry that follows covers one T cell receptor beta chain sequence. Its antigen is undetermined. This sample is drawn from a study of shared clonotypes between healthy human individuals. Overall study context: The cohort had two women and three men, ages 18 to 49. Study-level findings and limits: Some clonotypes were shared by all four sorted-subset donors, while others were not shared. The non-shared ones had lower generation probabilities than the shared ones.

The length of the CDR3 is 10 residues. Trimming took off 7 bases at V and 13 bases at J, with 14 bases between the two ends. Germline-derived CDR1 and CDR2 are SQVTM and ANQGSEA. Method: immunoSEQ multiplex PCR; TCRdb's copy keeps in-frame clones and lacks some. Of fewer than 3 million clones in the sample, 92% were seen once. The clonotype originates from a man between 18 and 29 years old in good health. Some clones in this sample may be carry-over from other donors' samples. V and J are TRBV29-1 and TRBJ2-1; either TRBD1 or TRBD2 may supply D (5 bases each). Material for sequencing was naive CD4+ T cells from PBMCs. Subset described: CD45RA+ positively selected. This CDR3 is CSGMNGAQFF. DNA of the CDR3: TGCAGCGGAATGAACGGGGCTCAGTTCTTC.